This T cell receptor (beta chain) stems from a study of a mutant IDH1 vaccine in newly diagnosed glioma. Background on the study: Patients had eight vaccinations, in weeks 1, 3, 5, 7, 11, 15, 19 and 23. Vaccination started 4-6 weeks after radiotherapy alone, or with temozolomide cycles. Most had both radiotherapy and temozolomide beforehand; others had only one. Findings of the study overall: Seemingly, top peripheral T cell clonotype changes bore no relation to pseudoprogression.

The method was immunoSEQ multiplex PCR; TCRdb's version includes in-frame clones alone and lacks a portion of them. The sample lists over 55,000 clones, about 89% occurring once. The germline V gene has CDR1 SEHNR and CDR2 FQNEAQ (reference sequence). V was clipped by 4 bases and J by 7 bases, with 16 bases between them. This CDR3 has 15 residues. Time point specified: week 11, during vaccination. Vaccine doses each comprised 300 ug of mutant IDH1 20-mer peptide, with topical imiquimod. A note on this clone: The antigen is unknown.

The chain couples TRBV7-9 to TRBJ2-2; D assignment may be TRBD1 or TRBD2 (6 bases each). This sequence originates from a man aged 35 to 55 with glioma. The sequenced sample was PBMCs, obtained from a glioma patient whose treatment included an IDH1 peptide vaccine. As DNA, the CDR3 is TGTGCCAGCAGCTGGGAGGCCAGGGGCGGCGGGGAGCTGTTTTTT. Encoded protein: CASSWEARGGGELFF.